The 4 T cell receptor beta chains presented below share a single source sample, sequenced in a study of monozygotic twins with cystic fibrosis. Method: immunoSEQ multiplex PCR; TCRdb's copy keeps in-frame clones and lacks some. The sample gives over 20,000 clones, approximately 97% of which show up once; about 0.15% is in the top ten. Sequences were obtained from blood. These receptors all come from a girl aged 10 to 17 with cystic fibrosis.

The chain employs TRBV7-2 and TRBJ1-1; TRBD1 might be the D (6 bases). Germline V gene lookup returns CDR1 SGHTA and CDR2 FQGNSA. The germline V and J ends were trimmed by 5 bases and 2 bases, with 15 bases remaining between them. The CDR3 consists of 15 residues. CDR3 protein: CASSAERGGNTEAFF. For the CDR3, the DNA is TGTGCCAGCAGCGCAGAGAGGGGGGGAAACACTGAAGCTTTCTTT.

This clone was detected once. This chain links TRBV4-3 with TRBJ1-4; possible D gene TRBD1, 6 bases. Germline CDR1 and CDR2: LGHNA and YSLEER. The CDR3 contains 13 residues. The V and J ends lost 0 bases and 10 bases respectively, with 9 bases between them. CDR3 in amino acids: CASSQDRGGKLFF. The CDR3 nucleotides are TGCGCCAGCAGCCAAGATCGAGGGGGAAAACTGTTTTTT.

DNA of the CDR3: TGTGCCAGAGACAGGAAAGAGACCCAGTACTTC. It translates to CARDRKETQYF. This rearrangement joins TRBV21-1 to TRBJ2-5; TRBD1 reflects the table's D call only, with no check against the DNA. TRBV21-1 is shown as a pseudogene. This CDR3 is 11 amino acids long.

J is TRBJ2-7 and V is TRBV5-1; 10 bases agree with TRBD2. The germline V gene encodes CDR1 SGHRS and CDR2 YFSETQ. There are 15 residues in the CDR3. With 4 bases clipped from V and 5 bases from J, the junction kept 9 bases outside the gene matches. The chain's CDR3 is CASSATLAGVNEQYF. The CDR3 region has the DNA TGCGCCAGCAGCGCAACCCTAGCGGGAGTGAACGAGCAGTACTTC.